A selection of T cell receptor beta chains follows, all from one sample in a study of cytomegalovirus exposure and HLA in healthy donors. Generated by immunoSEQ multiplex PCR, the TCRdb table keeps only in-frame clones and is missing some. The data show 130,000 to 150,000 clones, about three quarters seen once. Specimen: PBMCs. The receptors originated from a woman in her thirties in good health and CMV-seronegative. Both conserved end residues are part of each CDR3. D genes are given only for firm matches. Only part of the rows carry a size: once, few, many, or a class if the clone is expanded.

TRBV30	16	TRBD1	TRBJ1-2	.	CAWSAAQGDGNYGYTF
TRBV29-1	16	.	TRBJ1-1	once	CSAGRLGGFSNTEAFF
TRBV27	13	.	TRBJ1-1	.	CASSGGWDTEAFF
TRBV5-1	15	.	TRBJ2-5	few	CASSLEGGRQETQYF
TRBV7-2	14	TRBD1	TRBJ2-1	few	CASSPRTGGNEQFF
TRBV11-2	14	.	TRBJ2-2	.	CASSPSTSSGELFF
TRBV19	18	.	TRBJ1-2	.	CASSAPPDRISSVGGYTF
TRBV11-2	17	.	TRBJ2-3	.	CASSSMKGLLGTDTQYF
TRBV19	15	.	TRBJ2-3	.	CASSSAGLPTDTQYF
TRBV19	15	TRBD2	TRBJ2-3	.	CASSIVGEGTDTQYF
TRBV9	15	.	TRBJ1-5	.	CASSVGQGINQPQHF
TRBV7-9	15	.	TRBJ1-1	.	CASSLNLPGNTEAFF
TRBV15	20	TRBD1	TRBJ1-3	.	CATSRVPGQGRGRAGNTIYF
TRBV5-4	14	.	TRBJ2-7	.	CASSLEGDLYEQYF
TRBV6-1	15	TRBD2	TRBJ2-1	once	CASSEGASGYNEQFF
TRBV30	15	TRBD1	TRBJ1-1	.	CAWSAGTGRYTEAFF
TRBV10-2	15	TRBD2	TRBJ2-2	.	CASSLAGGIGGELFF
TRBV4-1	16	.	TRBJ2-2	.	CASSQVASGRTGELFF
TRBV5-1	13	.	TRBJ1-1	.	CASSLVRRSEAFF
TRBV5-6	18	TRBD1	TRBJ1-5	.	CASSRGGQGHLQDQPQHF
TRBV5-4	17	.	TRBJ2-1	.	CASSLIGATKNNGEQFF
TRBV27	13	.	TRBJ1-1	.	CASSLWRNTEAFF
TRBV9	19	TRBD1	TRBJ2-3	.	CASSSRMGQAANMRDTQYF
TRBV7-6	17	.	TRBJ1-5	.	CASSLGGGGSSKQPQHF
TRBV2	16	TRBD1	TRBJ2-3	.	CASSTGTGMRADTQYF
TRBV5-6	14	TRBD1	TRBJ1-6	.	CASIPGTGGSPLHF
TRBV7-9	15	.	TRBJ2-5	.	CASSLGTRPQETQYF
TRBV4-2	15	.	TRBJ2-1	.	CASSQDRTPYNEQFF
TRBV5-4	15	TRBD2	TRBJ2-2	.	CASSPSGMNTGELFF
TRBV25-1	12	.	TRBJ2-1	.	CASSDYYNEQFF
TRBV30	14	TRBD1	TRBJ1-1	.	CAWSVAGGGAEAFF
TRBV30	14	.	TRBJ1-6	few	CAWRYSSYNSPLHF
TRBV2	14	.	TRBJ1-4	.	CASSEGGDDEKLFF
TRBV7-9	16	TRBD1	TRBJ2-1	once	CASSLPGQGTVDEQFF
TRBV5-1	15	.	TRBJ1-4	.	CASSSTPATNEKLFF
TRBV19	14	.	TRBJ2-7	.	CASSNGLGAYEQYF
TRBV2	14	TRBD1	TRBJ1-2	few	CASSEFGTANGYTF
TRBV9	18	.	TRBJ1-1	few	CASSVEARGLHMNTEAFF
TRBV7-9	14	TRBD1	TRBJ1-3	.	CASRDRGSGNTIYF
TRBV5-1	13	.	TRBJ2-4	.	CASSLSLERTAYF
TRBV11-2	17	TRBD1	TRBJ1-1	once	CASSRRDRGEMNTEAFF
TRBV5-5	15	.	TRBJ1-5	.	CASSPLGGVNQPQHF
TRBV4-1	15	TRBD1	TRBJ1-2	.	CASSLRDRESYGYTF
TRBV5-1	15	TRBD1	TRBJ1-2	.	CASSLATGDPYGYTF
TRBV18	13	.	TRBJ1-2	.	CASSPGGFDGYTF
TRBV5-8	14	TRBD1	TRBJ2-7	.	CASSLGDSSYEQYF
TRBV5-6	12	.	TRBJ1-2	.	CASSPGILGYTF
TRBV6-1	14	.	TRBJ1-2	few	CASTESVGGLGYTF
TRBV13	16	.	TRBJ2-2	.	CASSLFVRDNTGELFF
TRBV9	17	TRBD1	TRBJ1-2	.	CASSVGQGGLINYGYTF
TRBV27	19	.	TRBJ2-2	.	CASSLSLVSLDEDTGELFF
TRBV5-5	15	TRBD1	TRBJ1-5	.	CASSLTGTGWQPQHF
TRBV11-2	16	.	TRBJ2-3	.	CASSLGWGQRTDTQYF
TRBV11-2	15	TRBD1	TRBJ2-7	.	CASSLGGQGFREQYF
TRBV6-6	16	TRBD1	TRBJ2-2	once	CASSYSTGVGTGELFF